Below, one T cell receptor beta chain is given with its context. Its antigen is currently not known. No much larger clone is present one base from it, and per-base qualities are unavailable. The treatment or condition label corresponds to: in vitro stimulation with specific CMV peptide epitopes to enrich CMV-specific T cells. Via the germline V gene, CDR1 is LGHNA and CDR2 YNFKEQ. V is cut by 0 bases and J by 6 bases, and the space between the germline ends is 12 bases. The CDR3 runs 15 residues from the cysteine to the phenylalanine. The kept DNA is CDR3 alone, 45 bases in frame from the first base. Data came from an Illumina HiSeq 1500. The public sequencing data were trimmed at Q25 with fastp and processed into clonotypes with MiXCR by TCRdb, which kept only in-frame beta chains. Every distinct CDR3 protein forms one entry, paired with its most common genes and DNA. The table for this sample lists under 95,000 distinct CDR3 sequences; roughly 44% of them were counted only once. Roughly 93% of the sample belongs to the ten largest clones.

The data originate from a study of T cell repertoires in cytomegalovirus infection (dated by TCRdb to about 2019). With respect to the entire study: Peptide stimulations targeted recently identified HLA-C-restricted CMV epitopes, whose presentation resists viral immunomodulation, together with well-studied HLA-B-restricted epitopes. Donor HLA type was relevant to the analysis, because carriage of CMV infection together with the matching HLA type was indicated by public TCR beta signatures. Beyond this particular receptor, the publication reports: In the ex vivo response, HLA-C-restricted CMV-specific TCR beta clonotypes were dominant, and in two of eight donors the single most frequent clonotype came from this HLA-C-restricted group. Cumulative frequency of public TCR beta family members discriminated carriers of CMV infection plus the relevant HLA type in this cohort and an independent roughly 350-donor cohort.

The sequence joins TRBV4-2 to TRBJ2-1; a tentative D match to TRBD2 spans 6 bases. The source was CD8+ T cells from cultured PBMCs, collected from culture after CMV antigen stimulation. The TCR sequence derives from a human donor in good health (CMV status not recorded). Some clones in this sample may be carry-over from other donors' samples. The CDR3 here reads CASSQEIAVTNEQFF. DNA sequence: TGTGCCAGCAGCCAAGAAATAGCGGTGACCAATGAGCAGTTCTTC.